A single T cell receptor (beta chain) is shown here with its context. What it binds is not known. Construction of TCR beta libraries relied on iRepertoire HTBI primers and on Arm-PCR targeting CDR3 regions. Source study methods: From all samples, identification returned over 13 TRBJ and about 63 TRBV segments. In TCRdb, the multiplex PCR reads were re-called with MiXCR into one record per CDR3 protein. The V and J calls come from TCRdb's annotation, not from the publication. The sample has some 410,000 distinct CDR3 sequences; 16% are singletons. The time point: newly diagnosed GD, antithyroid drugs for less than 3 months. Isolated PBMC RNA provided the starting material for the TCR library. The data derive from a study of regulatory T cells in long-lasting Graves disease. The wider study: Graves' patients with a new diagnosis had received antithyroid drugs under 3 months.

V shed 7 bases and J 4 bases; nucleotides not matched to a gene: 9. Germline CDR1 and CDR2: SQVTM and ANQGSEA. The length of the CDR3 is 13 residues. Overall study results and limits: Persistent Graves' patients showed less TCR diversity than newly diagnosed ones.

The sample also formed part of further work on T cells in Graves' hyperthyroidism and ophthalmopathy. This second study notes: Blood also contained most expanded thyroid clonotypes above 0.001.

This TCR derives from a woman in her thirties with Graves disease. Sequenced here: peripheral blood mononuclear cells (PBMCs), sampled at new diagnosis, from a patient treated with antithyroid drugs. This sequence joins TRBV29-1 and TRBJ1-1; 7 bases match TRBD1. CDR3 region: CSAQDREITEAFF. In DNA form, the CDR3 reads TGCAGCGCCCAAGACAGGGAGATCACTGAAGCTTTCTTT.